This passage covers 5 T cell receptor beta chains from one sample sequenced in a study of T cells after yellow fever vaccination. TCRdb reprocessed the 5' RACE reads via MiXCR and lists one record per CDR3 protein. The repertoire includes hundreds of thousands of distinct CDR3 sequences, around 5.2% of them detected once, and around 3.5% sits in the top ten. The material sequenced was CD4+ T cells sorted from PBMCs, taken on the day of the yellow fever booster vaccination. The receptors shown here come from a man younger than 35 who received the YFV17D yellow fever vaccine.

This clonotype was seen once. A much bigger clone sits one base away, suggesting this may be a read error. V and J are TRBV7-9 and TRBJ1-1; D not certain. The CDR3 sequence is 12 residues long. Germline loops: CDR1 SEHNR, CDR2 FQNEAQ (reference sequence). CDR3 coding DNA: TGTGCCGGCAGCCTCAAGAACACTGAAGCTTTCTTT. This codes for CAGSLKNTEAFF.

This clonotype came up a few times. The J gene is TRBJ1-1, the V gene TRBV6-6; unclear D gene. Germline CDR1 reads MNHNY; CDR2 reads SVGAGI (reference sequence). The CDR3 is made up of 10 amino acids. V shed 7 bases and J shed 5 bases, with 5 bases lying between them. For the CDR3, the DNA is TGTGCCAGCACCGCAACTGAAGCTTTCTTT. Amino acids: CASTATEAFF.

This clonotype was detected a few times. The CDR3 DNA follows: TGTGCCAGCAGCTTATCGGGTGACACTGAAGCTTTCTTT. Protein sequence: CASSLSGDTEAFF. The V gene is TRBV7-2, the J gene TRBJ1-1; D is ambiguous. The germline CDR1 and CDR2 sequences are SGHTA and FQGNSA. V was pared by 2 bases and J by 3 bases, with 7 bases between. This CDR3 is 13 amino acids long. Full variable domain (remainder filled in from reference TRBV7-2 and TRBJ1-1): GAGVSQSPSNKVTEKGKDVELRCDPISGHTALYWYRQSLGQGLEFLIYFQGNSAPDKSGLPSDRFSAERTGGSVSTLTIQRTQQEDSAVYLCASSLSGDTEAFFGQGTRLTVV.

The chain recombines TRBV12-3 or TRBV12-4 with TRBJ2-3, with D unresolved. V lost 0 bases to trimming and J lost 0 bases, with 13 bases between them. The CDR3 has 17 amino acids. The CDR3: CASSLAPLGSSTDTQYF. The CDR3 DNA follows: TGTGCCAGCAGTTTAGCGCCCCTGGGTTCAAGCACAGATACGCAGTATTTT.

For the CDR3, the DNA is TGTGCCAGCAGTTCAGGGGGAACTGGAAACACCATATATTTT. Translation: CASSSGGTGNTIYF. The V call is TRBV9, the J call TRBJ1-3, with 7 bases aligning to TRBD1. Germline assignment: CDR1 SGDLS and CDR2 YYNGEE. V lost 5 bases to trimming and J lost 2 bases; unmatched junction nucleotides: 4. This CDR3 has 14 amino acids.